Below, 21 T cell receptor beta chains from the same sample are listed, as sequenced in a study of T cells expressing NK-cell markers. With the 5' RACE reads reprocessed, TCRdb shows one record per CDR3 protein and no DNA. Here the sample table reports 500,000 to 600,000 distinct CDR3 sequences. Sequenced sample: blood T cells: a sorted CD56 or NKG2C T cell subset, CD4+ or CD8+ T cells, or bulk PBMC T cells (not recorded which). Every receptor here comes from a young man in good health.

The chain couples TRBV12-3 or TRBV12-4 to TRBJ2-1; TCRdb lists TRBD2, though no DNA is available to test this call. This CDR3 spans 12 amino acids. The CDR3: CASSETPHEQFF.

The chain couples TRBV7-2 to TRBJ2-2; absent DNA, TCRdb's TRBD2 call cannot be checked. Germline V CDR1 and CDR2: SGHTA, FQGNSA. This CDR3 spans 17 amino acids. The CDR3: CASSHGGLAANTGELFF.

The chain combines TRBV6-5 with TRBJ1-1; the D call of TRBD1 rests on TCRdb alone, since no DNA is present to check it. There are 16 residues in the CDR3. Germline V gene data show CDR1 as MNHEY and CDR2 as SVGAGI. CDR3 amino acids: CASSYGSGRLNTEAFF.

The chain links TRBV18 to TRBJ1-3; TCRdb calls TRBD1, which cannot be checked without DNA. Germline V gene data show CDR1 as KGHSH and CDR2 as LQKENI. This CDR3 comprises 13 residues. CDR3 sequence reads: CASSRDEGNTIYF. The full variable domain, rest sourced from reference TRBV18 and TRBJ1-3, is NAGVMQNPRHLVRRRGQEARLRCSPMKGHSHVYWYRQLPEEGLKFMVYLQKENIIDESGMPKERFSAEFPKEGPSILRIQQVVRGDSAAYFCASSRDEGNTIYFGEGSWLTVV.

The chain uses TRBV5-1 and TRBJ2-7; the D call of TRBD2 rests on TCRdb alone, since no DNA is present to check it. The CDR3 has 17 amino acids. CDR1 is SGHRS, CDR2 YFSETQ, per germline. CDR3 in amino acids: CASSYRLAGGTTPEQYF.

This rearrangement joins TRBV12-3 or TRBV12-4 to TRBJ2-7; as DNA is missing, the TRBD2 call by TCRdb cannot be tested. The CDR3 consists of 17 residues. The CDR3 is CASSWIRLAGEYYEQYF.

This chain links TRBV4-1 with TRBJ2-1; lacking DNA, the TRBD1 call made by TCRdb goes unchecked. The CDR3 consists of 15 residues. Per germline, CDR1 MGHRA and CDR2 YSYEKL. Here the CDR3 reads CASSQDHLGVPDQFF.

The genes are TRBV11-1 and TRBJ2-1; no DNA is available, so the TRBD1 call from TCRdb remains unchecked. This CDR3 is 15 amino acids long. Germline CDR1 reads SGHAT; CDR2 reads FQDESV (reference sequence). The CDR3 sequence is CASSLGWGPFNEQFF.

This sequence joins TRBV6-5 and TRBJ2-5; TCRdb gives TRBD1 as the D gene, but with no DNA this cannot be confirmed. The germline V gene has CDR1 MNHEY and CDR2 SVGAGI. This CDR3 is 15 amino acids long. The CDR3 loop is CASSYLGQGQETQYF.

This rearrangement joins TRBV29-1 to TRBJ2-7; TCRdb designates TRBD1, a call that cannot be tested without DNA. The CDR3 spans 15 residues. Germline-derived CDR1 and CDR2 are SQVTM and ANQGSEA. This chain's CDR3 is CSVETSPGQGYEQYF.

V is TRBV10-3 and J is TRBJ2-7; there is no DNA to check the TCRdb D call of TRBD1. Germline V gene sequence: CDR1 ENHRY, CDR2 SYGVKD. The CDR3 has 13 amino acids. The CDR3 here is CAISHDQGNEQYF.

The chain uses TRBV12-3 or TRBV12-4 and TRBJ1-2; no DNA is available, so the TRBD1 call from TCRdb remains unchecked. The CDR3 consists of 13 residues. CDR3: CASSPILGRGYTF.

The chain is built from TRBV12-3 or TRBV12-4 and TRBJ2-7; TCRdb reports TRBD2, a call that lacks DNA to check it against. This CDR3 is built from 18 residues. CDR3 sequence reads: CASSLGWSTSGRSYEQYF.

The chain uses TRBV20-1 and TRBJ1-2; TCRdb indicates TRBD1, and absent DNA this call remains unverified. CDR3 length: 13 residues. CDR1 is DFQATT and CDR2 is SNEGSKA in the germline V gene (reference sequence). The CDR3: CSAPSGGGGGYTF.

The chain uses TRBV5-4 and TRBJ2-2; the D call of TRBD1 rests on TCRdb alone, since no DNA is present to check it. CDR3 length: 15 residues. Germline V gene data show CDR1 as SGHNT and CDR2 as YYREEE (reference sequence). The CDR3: CASSRRLSGTGELFF.

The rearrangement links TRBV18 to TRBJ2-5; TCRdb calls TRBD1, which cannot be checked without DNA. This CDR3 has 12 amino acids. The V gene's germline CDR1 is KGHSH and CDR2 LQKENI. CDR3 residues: CASSPGVETQYF.

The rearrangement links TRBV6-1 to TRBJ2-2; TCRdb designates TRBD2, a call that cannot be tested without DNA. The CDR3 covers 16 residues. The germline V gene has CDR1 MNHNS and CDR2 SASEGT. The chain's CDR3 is CASREPGLARTGELFF.

CDR3 amino acids: CASSQLTGLAGDEQFF. The rearrangement uses TRBV4-2 and TRBJ2-1; checking the TCRdb D call of TRBD2 is not possible without DNA. Germline assignment: CDR1 LGHNA and CDR2 YNFKEQ. The CDR3 totals 16 residues.

The CDR3 loop reads CASSQEQGTGREQYF. The V and J genes are TRBV4-3 and TRBJ2-7; TCRdb reports TRBD1, a call that lacks DNA to check it against. Germline assignment: CDR1 LGHNA and CDR2 YSLEER. The CDR3 extends over 15 amino acids.

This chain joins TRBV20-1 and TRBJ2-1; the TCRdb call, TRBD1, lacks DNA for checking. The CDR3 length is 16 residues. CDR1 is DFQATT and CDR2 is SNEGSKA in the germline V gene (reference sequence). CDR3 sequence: CSAIMIGLGGPNEQFF.

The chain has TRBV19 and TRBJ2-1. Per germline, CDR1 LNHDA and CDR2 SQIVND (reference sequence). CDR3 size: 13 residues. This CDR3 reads CASRGREVNEQFF.